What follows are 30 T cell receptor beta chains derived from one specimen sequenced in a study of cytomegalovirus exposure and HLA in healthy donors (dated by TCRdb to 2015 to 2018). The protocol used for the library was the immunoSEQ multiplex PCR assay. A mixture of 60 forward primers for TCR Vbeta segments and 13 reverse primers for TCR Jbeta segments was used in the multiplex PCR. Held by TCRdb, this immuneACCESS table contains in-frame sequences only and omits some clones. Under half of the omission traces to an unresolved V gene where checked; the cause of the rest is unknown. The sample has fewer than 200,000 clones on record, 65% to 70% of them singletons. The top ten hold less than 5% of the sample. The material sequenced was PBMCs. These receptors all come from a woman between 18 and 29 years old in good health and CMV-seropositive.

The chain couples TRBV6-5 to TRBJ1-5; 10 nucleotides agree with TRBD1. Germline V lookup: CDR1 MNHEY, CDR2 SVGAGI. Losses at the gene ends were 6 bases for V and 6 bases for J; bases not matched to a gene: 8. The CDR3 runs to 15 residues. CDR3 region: CASRPDRGVGQPQHF. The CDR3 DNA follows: TGTGCCAGCAGACCGGACAGGGGGGTTGGTCAGCCCCAGCATTTT.

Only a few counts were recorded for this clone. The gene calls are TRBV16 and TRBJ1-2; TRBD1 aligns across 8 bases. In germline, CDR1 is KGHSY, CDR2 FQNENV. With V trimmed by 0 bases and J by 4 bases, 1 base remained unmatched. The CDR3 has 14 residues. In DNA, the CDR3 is TGTGCCAGCAGCCAATCGGGGACAGGCTATGGCTACACCTTC. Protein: CASSQSGTGYGYTF. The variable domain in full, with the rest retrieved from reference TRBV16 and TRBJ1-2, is GEEVAQTPKHLVRGEGQKAKLYCAPIKGHSYVFWYQQVLKNEFKFLISFQNENVFDETGMPKERFSAKCLPNSPCSLEIQATKLEDSAVYFCASSQSGTGYGYTFGSGTRLTVV.

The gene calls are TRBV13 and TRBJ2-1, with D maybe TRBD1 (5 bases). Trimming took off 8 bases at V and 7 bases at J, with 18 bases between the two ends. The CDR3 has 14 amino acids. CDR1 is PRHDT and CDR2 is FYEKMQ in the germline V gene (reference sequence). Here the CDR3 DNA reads TGTGCCAGCGGTTGGCAGGGAATCTCAAATGAGCAGTTCTTC. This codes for CASGWQGISNEQFF.

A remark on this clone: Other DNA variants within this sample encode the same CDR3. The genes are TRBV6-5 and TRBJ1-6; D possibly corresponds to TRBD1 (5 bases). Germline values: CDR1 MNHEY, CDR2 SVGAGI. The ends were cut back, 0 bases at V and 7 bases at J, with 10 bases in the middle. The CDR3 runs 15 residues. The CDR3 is CASSYSGQGNSPLHF. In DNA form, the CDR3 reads TGTGCCAGCAGTTACTCGGGGCAGGGCAATTCACCCCTCCACTTT.

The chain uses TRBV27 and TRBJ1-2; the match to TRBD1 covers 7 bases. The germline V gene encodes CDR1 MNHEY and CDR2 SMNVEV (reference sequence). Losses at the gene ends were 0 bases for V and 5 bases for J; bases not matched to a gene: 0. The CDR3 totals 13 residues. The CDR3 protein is CASSLSTGYGYTF. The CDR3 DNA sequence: TGTGCCAGCAGTTTATCGACAGGGTATGGCTACACCTTC.

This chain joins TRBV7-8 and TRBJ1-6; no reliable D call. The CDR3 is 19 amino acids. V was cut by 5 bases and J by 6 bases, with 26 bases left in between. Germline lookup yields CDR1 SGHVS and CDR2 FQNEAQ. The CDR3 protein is CASSILFRASGAINSPLHF. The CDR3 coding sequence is TGTGCCAGCAGCATTCTCTTTCGGGCGTCGGGAGCTATTAATTCACCCCTCCACTTT.

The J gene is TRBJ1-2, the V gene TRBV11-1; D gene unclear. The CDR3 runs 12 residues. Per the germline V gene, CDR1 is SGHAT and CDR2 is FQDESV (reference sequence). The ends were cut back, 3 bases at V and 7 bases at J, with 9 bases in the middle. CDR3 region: CASSFNQRGYTF. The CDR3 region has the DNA TGTGCCAGCAGCTTTAATCAGCGTGGCTACACCTTC.

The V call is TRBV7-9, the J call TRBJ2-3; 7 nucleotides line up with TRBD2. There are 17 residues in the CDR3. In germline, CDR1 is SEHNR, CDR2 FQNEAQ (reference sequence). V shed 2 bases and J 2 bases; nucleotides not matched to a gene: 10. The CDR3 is CASSLRAGRDPTDTQYF. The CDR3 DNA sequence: TGTGCCAGCAGCTTACGAGCAGGGAGGGACCCCACAGATACGCAGTATTTT.

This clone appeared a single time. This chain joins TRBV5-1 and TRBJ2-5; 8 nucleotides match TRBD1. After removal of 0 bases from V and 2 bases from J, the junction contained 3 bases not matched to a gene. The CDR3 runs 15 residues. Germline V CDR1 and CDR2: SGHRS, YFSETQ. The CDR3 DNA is TGCGCCAGCAGCTTGGGACAGGGGTGGCAAGAGACCCAGTACTTC. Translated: CASSLGQGWQETQYF. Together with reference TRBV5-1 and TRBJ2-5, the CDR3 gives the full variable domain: KAGVTQTPRYLIKTRGQQVTLSCSPISGHRSVSWYQQTPGQGLQFLFEYFSETQRNKGNFPGRFSGRQFSNSRSEMNVSTLELGDSALYLCASSLGQGWQETQYFGPGTRLLVL.

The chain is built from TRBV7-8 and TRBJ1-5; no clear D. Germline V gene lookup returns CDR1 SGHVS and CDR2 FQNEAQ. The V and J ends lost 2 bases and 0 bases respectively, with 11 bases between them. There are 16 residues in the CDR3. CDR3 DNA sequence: TGTGCCAGCAGCTTATCGTATTCTTATAGCAATCAGCCCCAGCATTTT. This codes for CASSLSYSYSNQPQHF.

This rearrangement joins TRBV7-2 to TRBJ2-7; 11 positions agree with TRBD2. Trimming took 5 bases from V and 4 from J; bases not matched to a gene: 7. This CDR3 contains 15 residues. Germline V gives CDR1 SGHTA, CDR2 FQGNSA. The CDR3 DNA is TGTGCCAGCAGCAGAACTAGCGGGGGCGGGTACGAGCAGTACTTC. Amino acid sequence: CASSRTSGGGYEQYF.

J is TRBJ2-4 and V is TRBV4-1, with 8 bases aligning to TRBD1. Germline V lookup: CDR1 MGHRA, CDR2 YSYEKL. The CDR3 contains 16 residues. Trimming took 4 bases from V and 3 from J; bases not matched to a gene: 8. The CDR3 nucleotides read TGCGCCAGCAGCCCGCCCTCCGGGACAGGCAAAAACATTCAGTACTTC. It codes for CASSPPSGTGKNIQYF.

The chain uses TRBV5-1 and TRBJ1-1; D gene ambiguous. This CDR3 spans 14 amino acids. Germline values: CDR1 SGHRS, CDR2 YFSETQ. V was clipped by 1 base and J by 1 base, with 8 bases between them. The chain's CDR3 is CASSLWSPNTEAFF. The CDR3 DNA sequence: TGCGCCAGCAGCTTGTGGAGTCCGAACACTGAAGCTTTCTTT.

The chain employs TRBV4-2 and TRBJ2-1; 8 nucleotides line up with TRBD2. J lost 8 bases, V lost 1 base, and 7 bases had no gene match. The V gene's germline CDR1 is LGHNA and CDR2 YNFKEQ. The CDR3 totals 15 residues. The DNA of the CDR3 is TGTGCCAGCAGCCAAGGACGGGGGGGCTTTTATGAGCAGTTCTTC. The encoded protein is CASSQGRGGFYEQFF.

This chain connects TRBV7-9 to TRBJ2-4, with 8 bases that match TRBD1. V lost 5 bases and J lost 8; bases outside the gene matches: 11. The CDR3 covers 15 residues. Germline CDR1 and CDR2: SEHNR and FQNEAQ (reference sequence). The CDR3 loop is CASSTDRVLLDIQYF. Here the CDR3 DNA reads TGTGCCAGCAGCACGGACAGGGTATTGTTGGACATTCAGTACTTC.

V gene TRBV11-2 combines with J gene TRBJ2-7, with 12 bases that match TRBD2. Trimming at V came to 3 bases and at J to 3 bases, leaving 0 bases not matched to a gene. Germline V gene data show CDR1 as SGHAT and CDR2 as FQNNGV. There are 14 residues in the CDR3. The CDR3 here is CASSLTSGGYEQYF. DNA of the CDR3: TGTGCCAGCAGCTTGACTAGCGGGGGCTACGAGCAGTACTTC.

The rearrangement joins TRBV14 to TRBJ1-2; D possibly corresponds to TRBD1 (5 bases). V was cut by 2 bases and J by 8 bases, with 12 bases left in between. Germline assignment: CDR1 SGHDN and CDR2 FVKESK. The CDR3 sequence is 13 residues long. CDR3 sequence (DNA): TGTGCCAGCAGCCAATCGGCAGGGAAAGGCTACACCTTC. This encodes CASSQSAGKGYTF.

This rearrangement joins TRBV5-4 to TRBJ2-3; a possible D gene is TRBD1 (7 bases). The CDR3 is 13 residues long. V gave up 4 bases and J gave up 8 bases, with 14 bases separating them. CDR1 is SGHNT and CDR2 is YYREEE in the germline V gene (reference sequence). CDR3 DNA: TGTGCCAGCAGCCCCCAGGGGGGACGTACGCAGTATTTT. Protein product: CASSPQGGRTQYF.

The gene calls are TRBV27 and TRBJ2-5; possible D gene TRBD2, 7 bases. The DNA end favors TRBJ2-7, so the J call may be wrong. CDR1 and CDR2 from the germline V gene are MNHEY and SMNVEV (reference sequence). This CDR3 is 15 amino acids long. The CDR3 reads CASSPILGGANEQYF. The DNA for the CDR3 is TGTGCCAGCAGTCCCATCCTAGGGGGGGCCAACGAGCAGTACTTC.

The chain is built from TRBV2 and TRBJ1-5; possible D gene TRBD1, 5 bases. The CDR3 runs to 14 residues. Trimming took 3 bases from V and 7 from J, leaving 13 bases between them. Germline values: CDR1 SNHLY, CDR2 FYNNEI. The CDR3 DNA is TGTGCCAGCAGTGACAGGTCTTGGGGCCAGCCCCAGCATTTT. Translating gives CASSDRSWGQPQHF.

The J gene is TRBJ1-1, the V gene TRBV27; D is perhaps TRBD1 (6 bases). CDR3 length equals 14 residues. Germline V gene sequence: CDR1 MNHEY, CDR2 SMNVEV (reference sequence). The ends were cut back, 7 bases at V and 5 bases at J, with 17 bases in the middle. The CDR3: CASKPQGTRTEAFF. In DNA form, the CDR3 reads TGTGCCAGCAAACCCCAGGGGACTAGGACTGAAGCTTTCTTT.

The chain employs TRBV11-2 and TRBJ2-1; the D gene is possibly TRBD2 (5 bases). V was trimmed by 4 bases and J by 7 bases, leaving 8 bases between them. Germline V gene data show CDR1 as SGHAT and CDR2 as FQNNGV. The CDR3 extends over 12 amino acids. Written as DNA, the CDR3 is TGTGCCAGCAGCTCGGGAAGAAATGAGCAGTTCTTC. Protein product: CASSSGRNEQFF.

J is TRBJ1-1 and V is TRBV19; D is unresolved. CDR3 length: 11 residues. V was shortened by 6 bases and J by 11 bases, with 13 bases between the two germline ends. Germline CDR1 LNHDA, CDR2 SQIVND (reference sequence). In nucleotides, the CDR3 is TGTGCCAGTAGCCTAACTTGGGAGGCTTTCTTT. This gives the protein CASSLTWEAFF.

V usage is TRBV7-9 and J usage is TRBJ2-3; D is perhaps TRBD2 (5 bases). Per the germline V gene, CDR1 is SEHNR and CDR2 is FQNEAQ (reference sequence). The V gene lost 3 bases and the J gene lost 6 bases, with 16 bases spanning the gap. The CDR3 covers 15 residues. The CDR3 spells CASSLRWERADTQYF. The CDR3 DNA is TGTGCCAGCAGCTTGCGGTGGGAGAGAGCTGATACGCAGTATTTT.

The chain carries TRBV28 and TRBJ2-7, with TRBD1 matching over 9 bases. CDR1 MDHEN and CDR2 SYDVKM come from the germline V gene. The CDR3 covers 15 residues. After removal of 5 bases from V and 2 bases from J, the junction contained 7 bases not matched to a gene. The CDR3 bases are TGTGCCAGCAGTCCTCGGGACAGGGTGACCTACGAGCAGTACTTC. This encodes CASSPRDRVTYEQYF.

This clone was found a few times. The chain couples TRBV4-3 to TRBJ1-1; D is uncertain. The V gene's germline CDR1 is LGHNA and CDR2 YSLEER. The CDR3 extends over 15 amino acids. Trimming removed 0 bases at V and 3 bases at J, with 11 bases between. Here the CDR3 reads CASSQDWREDTEAFF. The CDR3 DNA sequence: TGCGCCAGCAGCCAAGATTGGCGGGAGGACACTGAAGCTTTCTTT.

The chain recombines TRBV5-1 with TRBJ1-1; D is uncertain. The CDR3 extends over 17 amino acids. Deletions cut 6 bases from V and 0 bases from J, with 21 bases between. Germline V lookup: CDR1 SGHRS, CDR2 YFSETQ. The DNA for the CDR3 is TGCGCCAGCAACCCTAAGTATGATCGAGAGCTGAACACTGAAGCTTTCTTT. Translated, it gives CASNPKYDRELNTEAFF.

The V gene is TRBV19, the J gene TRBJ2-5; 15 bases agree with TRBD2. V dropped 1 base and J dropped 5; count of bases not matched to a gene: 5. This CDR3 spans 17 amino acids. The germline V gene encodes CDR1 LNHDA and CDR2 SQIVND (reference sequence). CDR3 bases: TGTGCCAGTAGTATAGGGACTAGCGGGGGGGTTTGGGAGACCCAGTACTTC. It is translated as CASSIGTSGGVWETQYF. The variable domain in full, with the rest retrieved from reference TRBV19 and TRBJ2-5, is DGGITQSPKYLFRKEGQNVTLSCEQNLNHDAMYWYRQDPGQGLRLIYYSQIVNDFQKGDIAEGYSVSREKKESFPLTVTSAQKNPTAFYLCASSIGTSGGVWETQYFGPGTRLLVL.

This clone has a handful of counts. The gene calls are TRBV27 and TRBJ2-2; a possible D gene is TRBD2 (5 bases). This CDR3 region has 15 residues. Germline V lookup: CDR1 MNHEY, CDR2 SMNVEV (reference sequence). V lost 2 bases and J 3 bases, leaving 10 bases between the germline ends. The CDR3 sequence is CASSLEGGYTGELFF. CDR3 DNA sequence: TGTGCCAGCAGTTTAGAGGGCGGGTACACCGGGGAGCTGTTTTTT.

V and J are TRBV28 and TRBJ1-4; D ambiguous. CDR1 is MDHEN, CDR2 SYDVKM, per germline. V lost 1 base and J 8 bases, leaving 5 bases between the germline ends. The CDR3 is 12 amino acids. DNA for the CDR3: TGTGCCAGCAGTTTATATCAAGAAAAACTGTTTTTT. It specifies CASSLYQEKLFF.